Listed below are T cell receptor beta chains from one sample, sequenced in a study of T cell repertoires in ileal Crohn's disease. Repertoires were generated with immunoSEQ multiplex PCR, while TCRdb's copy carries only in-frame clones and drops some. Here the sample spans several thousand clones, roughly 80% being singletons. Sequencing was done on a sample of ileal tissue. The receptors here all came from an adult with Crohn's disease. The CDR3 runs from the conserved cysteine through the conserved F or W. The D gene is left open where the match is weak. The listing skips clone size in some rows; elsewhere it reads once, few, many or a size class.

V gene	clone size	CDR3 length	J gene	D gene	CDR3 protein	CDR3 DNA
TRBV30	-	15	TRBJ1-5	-	CAWTASGAGEQPQHF	TGTGCCTGGACCGCCAGCGGGGCGGGGGAACAGCCCCAGCATTTT
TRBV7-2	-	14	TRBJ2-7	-	CASSLGGVSYEQYF	TGTGCCAGCAGCTTAGGCGGGGTCTCCTACGAGCAGTACTTC
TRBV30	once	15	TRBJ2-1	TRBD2	CAWCRLAGVYNEQFF	TGTGCCTGGTGCCGACTAGCGGGGGTCTACAATGAGCAGTTCTTC
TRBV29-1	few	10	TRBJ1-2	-	CSVRGYGYTF	TGCAGCGTAAGGGGCTATGGCTACACCTTC
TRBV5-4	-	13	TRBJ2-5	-	CASSLGQGGDQYF	TGTGCCAGCAGCTTGGGGCAGGGGGGTGACCAGTACTTC
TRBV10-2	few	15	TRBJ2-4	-	CASSESTAPKNIQYF	TGCGCCAGCAGTGAGTCGACAGCGCCCAAAAACATTCAGTACTTC
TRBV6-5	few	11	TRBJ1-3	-	CASSWRNTIYF	TGTGCCAGCAGTTGGCGAAACACCATATATTTT
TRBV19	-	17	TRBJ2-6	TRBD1	CASIGQVGTPGANVLTF	TGTGCCAGTATAGGACAGGTTGGGACCCCTGGGGCCAACGTCCTGACTTTC
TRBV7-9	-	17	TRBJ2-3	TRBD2	CASSSELGRERADTQYF	TGTGCCAGCAGCTCAGAACTAGGGCGGGAGAGGGCAGATACGCAGTATTTT
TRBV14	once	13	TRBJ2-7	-	CASSRQQTYEQYF	TGTGCCAGCAGCCGACAGCAGACCTACGAGCAGTACTTC
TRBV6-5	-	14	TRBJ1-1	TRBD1	CASSPPRQGAEAFF	TGTGCCAGCAGTCCCCCGCGACAGGGGGCTGAAGCTTTCTTT
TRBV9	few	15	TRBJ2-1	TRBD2	CASSAGVGGYNEQFF	TGTGCCAGCAGCGCTGGGGTCGGGGGGTACAATGAGCAGTTCTTC
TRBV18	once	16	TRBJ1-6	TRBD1	CASSRDRGSKNSPLHF	TGTGCCAGCTCACGGGACAGGGGTTCGAAAAATTCACCCCTCCACTTT
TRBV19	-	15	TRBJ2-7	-	CASSIFRDSFYEQYF	TGTGCCAGTAGTATATTCCGGGACTCGTTCTACGAGCAGTACTTC
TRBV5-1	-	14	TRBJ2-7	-	CASSPQGSAHEQYF	TGCGCCAGCAGCCCCCAGGGCTCGGCCCACGAGCAGTACTTC
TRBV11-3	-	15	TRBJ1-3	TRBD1	CASSPGQGPGNTIYF	TGTGCCAGCAGCCCCGGACAGGGACCTGGAAACACCATATATTTT
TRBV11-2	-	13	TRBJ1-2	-	CASSAHHAYGYTF	TGTGCCAGCAGCGCACATCATGCTTATGGCTACACCTTC
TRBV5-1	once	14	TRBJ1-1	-	CASRIGVLNTEAFF	TGCGCCAGCAGGATCGGGGTGCTCAACACTGAAGCTTTCTTT
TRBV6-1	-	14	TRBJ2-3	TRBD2	CASSPGGATDTQYF	TGTGCCAGCAGTCCCGGGGGGGCCACAGATACGCAGTATTTT
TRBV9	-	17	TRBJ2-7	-	CASSVTLSEGESYEQYF	TGTGCCAGCAGCGTAACCCTGAGTGAGGGAGAGTCGTACGAGCAGTACTTC
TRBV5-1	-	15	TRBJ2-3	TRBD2	CASRPRGVSTDTQYF	TGCGCCAGCAGACCCCGGGGGGTTAGCACAGATACGCAGTATTTT
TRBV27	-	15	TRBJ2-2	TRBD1	CASSRDRVGTGELFF	TGTGCCAGCAGTCGCGACAGGGTGGGCACCGGGGAGCTGTTTTTT
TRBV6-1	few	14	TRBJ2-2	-	CASMDSTNTGELFF	TGTGCCAGCATGGACTCGACGAACACCGGGGAGCTGTTTTTT
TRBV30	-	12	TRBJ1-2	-	CAQARGTYGYTF	TGTGCCCAGGCGAGGGGGACCTATGGCTACACCTTC
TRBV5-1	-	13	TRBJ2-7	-	CASSLVDYGEQYF	TGCGCCAGCAGCTTGGTTGACTACGGCGAGCAGTACTTC
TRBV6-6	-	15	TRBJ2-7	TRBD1	CASSYSSGTVYEQYF	TGTGCCAGCAGTTACTCTTCCGGGACAGTCTACGAGCAGTACTTC
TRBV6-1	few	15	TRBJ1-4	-	CASSEVFGGREKLFF	TGTGCCAGCAGTGAAGTATTCGGGGGTCGAGAAAAACTGTTTTTT
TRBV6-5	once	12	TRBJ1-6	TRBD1	CASSWTGWPLHF	TGTGCCAGCAGTTGGACAGGGTGGCCCCTCCACTTT
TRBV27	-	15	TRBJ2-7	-	CASSLSTGMGYEQYF	TGTGCCAGCAGTTTATCCACAGGGATGGGCTACGAGCAGTACTTC
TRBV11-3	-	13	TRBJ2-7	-	CASSLRVDYEQYF	TGTGCCAGCAGCTTGAGGGTCGACTACGAGCAGTACTTC
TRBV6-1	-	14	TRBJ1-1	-	CASSEAQGNTEAFF	TGTGCCAGCAGTGAAGCGCAGGGAAACACTGAAGCTTTCTTT
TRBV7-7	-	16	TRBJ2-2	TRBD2	CASSSRIAGNTGELFF	TGTGCTAGCAGCTCCCGAATAGCGGGGAACACCGGGGAGCTGTTTTTT
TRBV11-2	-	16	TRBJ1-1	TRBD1	CASRLIAGQGTGEAFF	TGTGCCAGCAGACTAATAGCCGGACAGGGAACAGGTGAAGCTTTCTTT
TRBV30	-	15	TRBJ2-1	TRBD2	CAWSVRGGLGNEQFF	TGTGCCTGGAGTGTACGGGGGGGTTTGGGCAATGAGCAGTTCTTC
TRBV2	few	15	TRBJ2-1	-	CASSPSRGTYNEQFF	TGTGCCAGCAGTCCATCTAGGGGGACCTACAATGAGCAGTTCTTC
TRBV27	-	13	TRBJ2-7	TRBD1	CASSLRTGTEQYF	TGTGCCAGCAGTTTAAGGACAGGGACCGAGCAGTACTTC
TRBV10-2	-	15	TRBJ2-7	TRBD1	CASRGGQGAFYEQYF	TGCGCCAGCAGGGGAGGACAGGGGGCTTTCTACGAGCAGTACTTC
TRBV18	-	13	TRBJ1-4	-	CASSPGVGEKLFF	TGTGCCAGCTCACCGGGAGTGGGTGAAAAACTGTTTTTT
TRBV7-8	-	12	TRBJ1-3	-	CASTLSGNTIYF	TGTGCCAGCACCCTATCTGGAAACACCATATATTTT
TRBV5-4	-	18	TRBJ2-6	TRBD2	CASSPPGLVLSGANVLTF	TGTGCCAGCAGCCCCCCGGGACTAGTCCTTTCTGGGGCCAACGTCCTGACTTTC
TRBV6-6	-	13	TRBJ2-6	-	CATEGSGANVLTF	TGTGCCACCGAGGGCTCTGGGGCCAACGTCCTGACTTTC
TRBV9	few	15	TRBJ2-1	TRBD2	CASSVGSGGAGEQFF	TGTGCCAGCAGCGTAGGGAGCGGGGGGGCGGGTGAGCAGTTCTTC
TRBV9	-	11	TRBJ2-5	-	CASSLGETQYF	TGTGCCAGCAGCCTCGGGGAGACCCAGTACTTC
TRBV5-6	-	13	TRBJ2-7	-	CASSLGTLYEQYF	TGTGCCAGCAGCTTGGGGACTCTCTACGAGCAGTACTTC
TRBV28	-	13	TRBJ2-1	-	CASSLAGYNEQFF	TGTGCCAGCAGTTTAGCGGGCTACAATGAGCAGTTCTTC